Listed here is a single T cell receptor beta chain. The specificity of this receptor is unknown. This sample is drawn from a study of cytomegalovirus exposure and HLA in healthy donors (TCRdb year 2017). For the study in its entirety: An earlier analysis of several hundred of the donors reported more than 250 Gb of sequence data and roughly 100 million unique TCR beta sequences from 190 million or so T cells. In addition to the first cohort of 666 subjects, a separate validation cohort of 130 or so different subjects was used. The number of donors typed differed by locus, with about 629-630 for A, B, C, DRB1 and DQB1, over 500 for DQA1, some 570 for DPA1, and approximately 470 for DPB1. A later analysis re-examined previously published TCR beta repertoires from roughly 650 donors and added high-resolution HLA genotyping to investigate patterns of TCR occurrence. About 280 gigabases of sequencing data and around 90 million unique TCR sequences made up an early release that covered approximately 620 HLA-typed donors. Among almost 400 genotyped donors of the cohort, an average of 235,054 unique TCR beta nucleotide sequences were sequenced per donor, about a sixth of them non-productive. Using immunosequencing, the study profiled T cell repertoires from 666 subjects and related those repertoires to cytomegalovirus serostatus. All discovery cohort repertoires had been generated using a single sequencing platform. To predict cytomegalovirus infection status, the study brought together high-throughput TCR immunosequencing, statistical association of individual TCRs with disease status, and machine learning. Donor age, sex, ethnicity and CMV serostatus were compiled alongside the repertoire data. Rather than drawing on any new phenotypic data, the later analysis identified candidate immune exposures from TCR beta sequences and the way those sequences occurred across donors. Roughly five DR-DQ haplotypes were treated as single units for association and clustering because of strong linkage in the cohort. Class I and class II HLA loci were covered by the typing at four-digit resolution. An earlier analysis of more than 450 of the donors used high-throughput TCR beta sequencing to judge whether each TCR beta V gene segment behaved as functional or pseudogenic. Genome-wide SNP genotypes for about 55% of the 666 donors were used in a later genetic analysis, which treated that subset as a discovery cohort. Of the roughly 390 genotyped donors, 65% to 90% were placed in the genetic ancestry cluster associated with self-reported Caucasian donors. The study was designed to test whether signatures of past pathogen exposure could be identified by cataloging public T cell receptors. Broader findings and caveats from the paper: In the study, around 160 TCR beta chains were listed as associated with cytomegalovirus. CMV serostatus was the only immune exposure information available for the cohort. In a later analysis, most CMV-associated TCR beta chains were found to appear HLA-restricted, with HLA associations seemingly driven largely by CMV exposure. According to a later genetic analysis, donors in an Asian-associated ancestry cluster had fewer N-insertions in productive TCRs than the approximately 700-donor mean. According to a later analysis, parvovirus B19, influenza, CMV and Epstein-Barr virus appeared linked to several top co-occurrence clusters. In this cohort, only TCR beta chains were sequenced, and detectable features were limited by the absence of alpha or paired-chain data. Some IMGT-functional V segments, including TRBV6-2 and TRBV6-3, could not be distinguished by the 87-base-pair reads and were therefore excluded. The sequencing pipeline was judged likely to have produced a cluster of highly shared sequence variants as a technical artifact. In a later analysis, 16,951 TCR beta sequences were associated with specific HLA alleles at a false discovery rate of 0.05. The earlier analysis of almost 600 of the donors excluded 15 to 20 rarely observed V segments, including chromosome 9 orphons, because counts were too low. A later genetic analysis associated a missense DCLRE1C variant with V-gene and J-gene trimming of TCR beta chains, and an independent cohort replicated the association. HLA typing was unavailable for some donors at each locus, so association tests used only the typed subset. Presence/absence analyses assumed roughly uniform sequencing depth across donors, an assumption that may not hold. A few of the identified cytomegalovirus-associated TCR beta chains were confirmed in vitro to be specific for cytomegalovirus antigens. The authors suggested that the approach could potentially be extended to other disease states and immunological phenotypes. A further reported finding was that TCR beta sequences accurately predicted the HLA-A and HLA-B alleles for most subjects in the first cohort. In both the original and validation cohorts, the classifier was reported to diagnose cytomegalovirus status with high specificity and sensitivity. Broadly in line with IMGT annotations, most TCR beta V segments showed up in productive rearrangements about 87% or about 30% of the time in an earlier analysis of approximately 640 of the donors. Most TCR sequences were seen in very few donors, while some public TCRs were found in many individuals. Assigning TCR associations to individual alleles was difficult when HLA alleles, especially DR and DQ, strongly co-occurred. According to a later analysis, TCR association rates differed among HLA loci, with DRB1 alleles showing the most associated TCRs and HLA-C alleles showing the fewest. A later analysis found that HLA-associated TCR beta chains were more clonally expanded and had lower generation probabilities than equally common non-associated chains. Linkage disequilibrium might explain the correlated functional status among segregating V segments, but an unknown experimental factor could not be excluded.

Based on the germline V gene, the CDR1 and CDR2 sequences are SGHTA and FQGNSA. V is pared back by 5 bases and J by 8 bases, with 12 bases lying between the germline termini. Counted from cysteine to phenylalanine, this CDR3 has 13 amino acids. The DNA shown is the 39-base CDR3, in frame from base 1. The cohort consisted of fewer than 700 healthy bone marrow donors. All cohort members were sampled while nominally healthy, although unrecorded immune exposures were likely present. The donor was CMV seronegative and belonged to the group of 350 or so seronegative cohort members. A peripheral blood sample was provided by each donor, and peripheral blood mononuclear cells were used for TCR beta sequencing. Genomic DNA was extracted from the blood cell samples with the Qiagen DNeasy Blood Extraction Kit. Receptor libraries were prepared by the immunoSEQ multiplex PCR assay. For the multiplex PCR, a mixture combining 60 forward primers for TCR Vbeta segments and 13 reverse primers for TCR Jbeta segments was used. The CDR3 region of rearranged TCR beta genes was amplified from genomic DNA by a multiplex PCR assay. The Illumina HiSeq System was used to sequence the amplified TCR beta libraries as 87-base-pair reads. On the authors' methods: A later analysis counted tens of millions of unique TCR beta chains across the 500 to 850 repertoires, and 9.5 million to 11 million of these chains were shared by at least two donors. A nearest-neighbor algorithm error-corrected the raw reads and collapsed the reads into unique sequences, merging closely related sequences to remove PCR and sequencing errors. To assign V, D and J gene segments, CDR3 sequences were aligned to IMGT reference sequences. For a sequence to be retained, at least a six-nucleotide match to both a V gene segment and a J gene segment was required. Rearrangements were classified as productive when the CDR3 lacked stop codons and remained in frame with V and J, and all other rearrangements were classified as non-productive. CDR3 was defined according to IMGT convention as the region running from the second conserved V-encoded cysteine to the conserved J-encoded phenylalanine. The earlier analysis of roughly 590 of the donors excluded sequences that lacked an unambiguous match to a single V gene segment. In an earlier analysis of more than 500 of the donors, a V segment was called functional when productive rearrangements were above 56.7%, and segregating when the standard deviation between donors exceeded 5%. A statistical classification framework was built to diagnose cytomegalovirus status from the catalog of TCR beta chain sequences. V and J gene assignment, in a later analysis, came from comparing TCR nucleotide sequences with IMGT/GENE-DB human TR gene sequences. Using the TCRdist pipeline, a later analysis assigned CDR3 sequences along with most-parsimonious VDJ recombination scenarios. A later analysis defined each TCR beta chain by its CDR3 amino acid sequence plus V-gene family, and excluded reads lacking a unique V-gene family. To address suspected cross-contamination and a sequencing artifact, a later analysis removed around 590 highly shared, low-generation-probability nucleotide sequences. In a later analysis, a clonal expansion index was calculated for each public chain from normalized within-repertoire ranks of inferred template counts. Generation probabilities in a later analysis came from a VDJ recombination model fitted to out-of-frame rearrangements, and those results were checked against IGoR. In a later analysis, TCR-TCR, TCR-HLA and TCR-CMV co-occurrence was scored with hypergeometric tests, and a repertoire-size bias correction was applied to TCR pairs. In a later analysis, false discovery rates were estimated by permuting HLA or CMV assignments 20 times. In a later analysis, co-occurring TCRs were grouped with DBSCAN, and TCRdist sequence similarity was added when clustering was performed within HLA-allele-positive subsets. For co-occurrence clustering, repertoires with fewer than 30,000 or more than 120,000 public chains were excluded, along with roughly five repertoires with anomalous nucleotide sharing. Held by TCRdb, this immuneACCESS table contains in-frame sequences only and omits some clones. Under half of the omission traces to an unresolved V gene where checked; the cause of the rest is unknown. V and J calls and clone size are given by that table; D and trimming were obtained from the DNA. This specimen's table enumerates 40,000 to 45,000 clones. The top ten clonotypes cover roughly 6% of the sample.

The sequence links TRBV7-2 to TRBJ1-4; 5 matching bases give a weak D call of TRBD1. What was sequenced was PBMCs. The origin of this receptor is a man aged 25 to 45 in good health and CMV-seronegative. Here is the DNA: TGTGCCAGCAGCCCGGGACTTGCCGAAAAACTGTTTTTT. It translates as CASSPGLAEKLFF.